This T cell receptor beta chain was captured by sequencing in a study of blood T cell repertoires in COVID-19. For the study at large: PBMCs, B-cell-depleted T cells, or T cells were the source of the cDNA or gDNA that made up the material.

Data came from immunoSEQ multiplex PCR; TCRdb stores just in-frame clones and leaves some out. The repertoire consists of nearly 95,000 clones, with over 65% occurring once and the leading ten covering just under 4%. Losses at the gene ends were 1 base for V and 5 bases for J; bases not matched to a gene: 7. This CDR3 contains 16 residues. Looked up from germline, CDR1 is SGDLS and CDR2 is YYNGEE. Enrolled during active infection, Seattle patients were then followed longitudinally. This rearrangement joins TRBV9 to TRBJ2-5, with 11 bases aligning to TRBD1. The sequencing sample was made of peripheral blood. This clonotype was sampled from an older man with COVID-19, enrolled during active disease. The CDR3 loop reads CASSVYGQGAGETQYF. CDR3 DNA: TGTGCCAGCAGCGTATACGGACAGGGGGCCGGGGAGACCCAGTACTTC.